This is a list of T cell receptor beta chains from one sample in a study of T cells after yellow fever vaccination. MiXCR was run by TCRdb on the 5' RACE reads, yielding one entry per CDR3 protein. The table lists just under 600,000 distinct CDR3 sequences, approximately 12% of them singletons. The sequencing here drew on PBMCs, taken on the day of the yellow fever booster vaccination. All receptors come from a man aged 25-45 years who received the YFV17D yellow fever vaccine. CDR3s include the opening cysteine and the closing phenylalanine or tryptophan. Each record gives: clone size, V gene, D gene, J gene, CDR3 DNA, CDR3 protein. D genes are given only for firm matches. Clone size is stated in some rows and not others, as once, few, many or a class when expanded.

>few|TRBV29-1|TRBD2|TRBJ2-2
TGCAACCGTCGGGGGGGCATTTCCGGGGAGCTGTTTTTT
CNRRGGISGELFF
>-|TRBV18|-|TRBJ2-4
TGTGCCAGCTCCAAAAATGCGGGGGCCGCCGCGGACATTCAGTACTTC
CASSKNAGAAADIQYF
>-|TRBV7-8|TRBD1|TRBJ1-5
TGTGCCAGCAGCGCCGACAGGGCGAATCAGCCCCAGCATTTT
CASSADRANQPQHF
>few|TRBV12-3/TRBV12-4|-|TRBJ1-5
TGTGCCAGCAGTTTAGCGGCGAATAGCAATCAGCCCCAGCATTTT
CASSLAANSNQPQHF
>-|TRBV4-2|-|TRBJ2-1
TGTGCCAGCAGCCCCGGGATTATCTCCTACAATGAGCAGTTCTTC
CASSPGIISYNEQFF
>few|TRBV15|-|TRBJ1-3
TGTGCCACCCGGCCGGGAGTCTCTGGAAACACCATATATTTT
CATRPGVSGNTIYF
>many|TRBV7-9|-|TRBJ2-2
TGTGCCAGCACCCCCCACCAGGGGGGCAAATACACCGGGGAGCTGTTTTTT
CASTPHQGGKYTGELFF
>few|TRBV27|-|TRBJ2-7
TGTGCCAGCAGTTTATCGATTGTAAGGTCCTACGAGCAGTACTTC
CASSLSIVRSYEQYF
>-|TRBV20-1|TRBD2|TRBJ2-7
TGCAGTGCCCGGCCCTCCACTAGCGGGGGGCACGAGCAGTACTTC
CSARPSTSGGHEQYF
>few|TRBV19|TRBD1|TRBJ2-5
TGTGCCAGTAGTGTGCTACAGGGGGCCGGCTTAGGAGAGACCCAGTACTTC
CASSVLQGAGLGETQYF
>few|TRBV7-2|-|TRBJ2-1
TGTGCCAGCAGCTGGGCTACCTACAATGAGCAGTTCTTC
CASSWATYNEQFF
>few|TRBV5-1|TRBD1|TRBJ2-4
TGCGCCAGCAGCTTGGAGGGACAGAAAAACATTCAGTACTTC
CASSLEGQKNIQYF
>few|TRBV28|-|TRBJ1-1
TGTGCCAGCAGTTCCCCCGGGGAGGGAACTGAAGCTTTCTTT
CASSSPGEGTEAFF